This T cell receptor beta chain came from a study of CD8 T cells in ankylosing spondylitis (dated by TCRdb to about 2017). Regarding the study in general: To find TCR variants linked to disease, the study profiled T cell receptor beta repertoires in ankylosing spondylitis patients and healthy donors. Peripheral blood was sampled, and synovial fluid was also collected from ankylosing spondylitis patients. In total, the full study cohort was made up of some 100 healthy donors and more than 20 ankylosing spondylitis patients. Study-wide findings and limitations: A CD8+ phenotype was shown by the disease-linked clones, which were found at relatively low frequencies in peripheral blood. Blood from ankylosing spondylitis patients appeared to be characterized by a TCR beta motif made up of about 8 highly homologous amino acid variants. Some motif variants had previously been reported in the synovial fluid and blood of reactive arthritis patients, which suggests shared mechanisms of disease initiation. The disease-linked clones were reported to be significantly enriched in matched synovial fluid samples from ankylosing spondylitis patients.

The instrument given in TCRdb is Illumina HiSeq 2500. Quantitative 5'-RACE with molecular barcodes was the method used to prepare the TCR beta libraries. The study's processing was this. A new computational method based on a probabilistic model of VDJ rearrangement was used to identify disease-linked TCR variants. TCRdb reanalyzed the raw reads on its own, using fastp at Q25 for trimming and MiXCR for clone calling, and kept in-frame beta chains. Here each entry gathers all rows of one CDR3 protein and keeps the most common genes and DNA. TCRdb's processing, not the authors', yielded these V and J calls. A total of approximately 220,000 distinct CDR3 sequences appear in this sample, around 18% of them only once. The top ten clones comprise roughly 46% of the sample. The table lists this clonotype with a few counts. Its antigen is unknown. Per-base qualities were not stored, and no clone one base away is much larger.

The source is a male donor with ankylosing spondylitis. The sample taken for sequencing was blood, either unsorted or a sorted T cell fraction (not recorded which).

The CDR3 region: CASSLGVGLGYTF. The nucleotide sequence is given as TGCGCCAGCAGCTTGGGCGTAGGACTGGGCTACACCTTC. This receptor chain uses TRBV5-1 and TRBJ1-2; no D gene call is confident. The CDR3 starts with the cysteine, ends with the phenylalanine, and has 13 residues. Only the CDR3 region is kept as DNA, spanning 39 bases read in frame from base 1. The V and J ends are trimmed by 0 bases and 8 bases, leaving 11 bases between them. CDR1 and CDR2, per the germline V gene, are SGHRS and YFSETQ.